A single sample is the source of the 20 T cell receptor beta chains below, sequenced in a study of a mutant IDH1 vaccine in newly diagnosed glioma. Assay: immunoSEQ multiplex PCR; the TCRdb copy retains only in-frame clones and omits some. Here the sample spans more than 50,000 clones, 80% being singletons. These TCRs' antigens remain unknown. The time point here: week 11, during vaccination. Every vaccination contained 300 ug of the mutant IDH1 20-mer peptide and was paired with topical imiquimod. The sample here was PBMCs, taken from a glioma patient whose treatment included an IDH1 peptide vaccine. The source is a man aged 50 or older with glioma.

The chain has TRBV4-2 and TRBJ1-5; no reliable D call. Deletions cut 0 bases from V and 0 bases from J, with 6 bases between. The CDR3 has 15 residues. Per germline, CDR1 LGHNA and CDR2 YNFKEQ. The CDR3 DNA is TGTGCCAGCAGCCAAGATCGCGGTAGCAATCAGCCCCAGCATTTT. Residues: CASSQDRGSNQPQHF.

This rearrangement joins TRBV5-5 to TRBJ2-7; D is possibly TRBD1 (6 bases). CDR1 and CDR2 (germline): SGHKS, YYEKEE (reference sequence). The CDR3 is made up of 12 amino acids. The V end was cut by 3 bases, the J end by 3 bases, with 7 bases between. The CDR3 region has the DNA TGTGCCAGCAGCTCGGACAGCTACGAGCAGTACTTC. It translates to CASSSDSYEQYF.

The chain is built from TRBV14 and TRBJ1-2; D not resolved. The CDR3 consists of 14 residues. CDR1 and CDR2 (germline): SGHDN, FVKESK. The ends were cut back, 2 bases at V and 5 bases at J, with 12 bases in the middle. The CDR3 reads CASSQLQLAYGYTF. The CDR3 DNA follows: TGTGCCAGCAGCCAACTACAGCTGGCTTATGGCTACACCTTC. Using reference TRBV14 and TRBJ1-2 for the parts outside the CDR3, the full variable domain is EAGVTQFPSHSVIEKGQTVTLRCDPISGHDNLYWYRRVMGKEIKFLLHFVKESKQDESGMPNNRFLAERTGGTYSTLKVQPAELEDSGVYFCASSQLQLAYGYTFGSGTRLTVV.

The chain couples TRBV11-2 to TRBJ2-7; tentative D call: TRBD2 (6 bases). CDR1 SGHAT and CDR2 FQNNGV come from the germline V gene. CDR3 length: 16 residues. Trimming cost V 2 bases and J 4 bases, with 18 bases left between them. CDR3 sequence: CASSLRDFGRRYEQYF. For the CDR3, the DNA is TGTGCCAGCAGCTTAAGGGACTTCGGAAGGAGGTACGAGCAGTACTTC.

CDR3 protein: CASSPGGSENQPQHF. CDR3 DNA sequence: TGTGCCAGCTCACCAGGGGGCTCGGAGAATCAGCCCCAGCATTTT. The chain recombines TRBV18 with TRBJ1-5; D perhaps matches TRBD1 (6 bases). CDR3 length equals 15 residues. Germline V gives CDR1 KGHSH, CDR2 LQKENI. V shed 2 bases and J shed 4 bases, with 12 bases lying between them.

This clone appeared a single time. The chain is built from TRBV7-2 and TRBJ2-7; D possibly corresponds to TRBD1 (5 bases). V was trimmed by 3 bases and J by 5 bases, leaving 14 bases between them. The CDR3 is made up of 14 amino acids. CDR1 is SGHTA, CDR2 FQGNSA, per germline. CDR3 in DNA: TGTGCCAGCAGCTTGGCTGTGTGGGGCCACGAGCAGTACTTC. Translating gives CASSLAVWGHEQYF.

The chain carries TRBV2 and TRBJ2-1; D unclear. The germline gives CDR1 SNHLY, CDR2 FYNNEI. The CDR3 sequence is 12 residues long. V lost 5 bases and J lost 2, with 4 bases in between. The DNA for the CDR3 is TGTGCCAGCAGTTCGACCTACAATGAGCAGTTCTTC. It is translated as CASSSTYNEQFF.

This clone was seen only a few times. The chain is built from TRBV9 and TRBJ1-1, with D possibly being TRBD1 (5 bases). With 5 bases removed from V and 0 bases from J, the gap between germline ends came to 11 bases. This CDR3 contains 14 residues. Germline CDR1 reads SGDLS; CDR2 reads YYNGEE. The CDR3 bases are TGTGCCAGCAGGCCGGGGGATATGAACACTGAAGCTTTCTTT. Amino acid sequence: CASRPGDMNTEAFF.

The CDR3 loop is CASSISAGSGEQYF. In DNA, the CDR3 is TGTGCCAGCAGCATTAGCGCCGGGAGTGGCGAGCAGTACTTC. The chain couples TRBV7-9 to TRBJ2-7; possibly TRBD2 for D (6 bases). This CDR3 region has 14 residues. The V end was cut by 5 bases, the J end by 6 bases, with 17 bases between. Germline V gene lookup returns CDR1 SEHNR and CDR2 FQNEAQ (reference sequence). The full variable domain, its missing parts supplied by reference TRBV7-9 and TRBJ2-7, is DTGVSQNPRHKITKRGQNVTFRCDPISEHNRLYWYRQTLGQGPEFLTYFQNEAQLEKSRLLSDRFSAERPKGSFSTLEIQRTEQGDSAMYLCASSISAGSGEQYFGPGTRLTVT.

This clone was picked up a small number of times. In DNA, the CDR3 is TGTGCCACCAGCAGAGAGGACAACCGGGATCAGCCCCAGCATTTT. This codes for CATSREDNRDQPQHF. The chain links TRBV15 to TRBJ1-5; TRBD1 is a possible D gene (5 bases). V gave up 0 bases and J gave up 5 bases, with 11 bases separating them. The V gene's germline CDR1 is LNHNV and CDR2 YYDKDF (reference sequence). The CDR3 is made up of 15 amino acids.

In this sample, this clone turned up a few times. The rearrangement links TRBV5-1 to TRBJ2-5; 10 bases fit TRBD2. Per germline, CDR1 SGHRS and CDR2 YFSETQ. V shed 1 base and J 7 bases; nucleotides not matched to a gene: 10. The CDR3 is 16 amino acids. Here the CDR3 reads CASSLTAGGGQGTQYF. CDR3 DNA: TGCGCCAGCAGCTTGACAGCGGGGGGGGGCCAGGGGACCCAGTACTTC.

This chain links TRBV5-6 with TRBJ1-6, with a tentative D call TRBD1 (5 bases). V was clipped by 5 bases and J by 9 bases, with 18 bases between them. Germline values: CDR1 SGHDT, CDR2 YYEEEE. This CDR3 contains 15 residues. The CDR3 bases are TGTGCCAGCAGGTTCTGGGGGAGCGGGTTTTCACCCCTCCACTTT. It is translated as CASRFWGSGFSPLHF.

The rearrangement links TRBV9 to TRBJ2-3; D is unresolved. Germline CDR1 reads SGDLS; CDR2 reads YYNGEE. V dropped 2 bases and J dropped 2 bases, with 6 bases sitting between them. This CDR3 is 13 amino acids long. The CDR3 region has the DNA TGTGCCAGCAGCGTCCTCTTCACAGATACGCAGTATTTT. It encodes CASSVLFTDTQYF.

This sequence joins TRBV11-3 and TRBJ1-1; D unclear. V dropped 1 base and J dropped 5 bases, with 11 bases sitting between them. The CDR3 has 14 residues. From germline, CDR1 is SGHNT and CDR2 YENEEA. The CDR3 DNA follows: TGTGCCAGCAGCTTAGGCCGTGATCAGACTGAAGCTTTCTTT. It yields the protein CASSLGRDQTEAFF.

This clone is classed as medium-sized. The chain uses TRBV18 and TRBJ1-2, with a tentative D call TRBD1 (6 bases). Germline V CDR1 and CDR2: KGHSH, LQKENI. The CDR3 is 16 amino acids. The V end was cut by 4 bases, the J end by 8 bases, with 23 bases between. The CDR3 DNA is TGTGCCAGCTCACTACCTGTAGACAGGCCGGGGGAAGGCTACACCTTC. This gives the protein CASSLPVDRPGEGYTF.

V usage is TRBV6-4 and J usage is TRBJ2-3, with 8 nucleotides matching TRBD2. The junction had 0 bases not matched to a gene; V was cut back by 3 bases and J by 1 base. The CDR3 is 14 residues long. Looked up from germline, CDR1 is MRHNA and CDR2 is SNTAGT. The CDR3 DNA is TGTGCCAGCAGTGAGCGGGGGGGCACAGATACGCAGTATTTT. It is translated as CASSERGGTDTQYF.

This chain joins TRBV2 and TRBJ1-1; no firm D call. V lost 1 base and J 2 bases, leaving 2 bases between the germline ends. The CDR3 has 12 amino acids. Germline V gene lookup returns CDR1 SNHLY and CDR2 FYNNEI. CDR3 DNA: TGTGCCAGCAGTGAAGTCAACACTGAAGCTTTCTTT. This codes for CASSEVNTEAFF.

This chain connects TRBV5-5 to TRBJ1-4; no clear D. V gave up 0 bases and J gave up 7 bases, with 7 bases separating them. The CDR3 length is 13 residues. Germline V CDR1 and CDR2: SGHKS, YYEKEE (reference sequence). CDR3 sequence: CASSLASPEKLFF. Here the CDR3 DNA reads TGTGCCAGCAGCTTGGCCAGCCCTGAAAAACTGTTTTTT.

This clone was seen a single time. The rearrangement links TRBV14 to TRBJ2-6; D is perhaps TRBD2 (5 bases). Germline V gene data show CDR1 as SGHDN and CDR2 as FVKESK. V lost 4 bases and J lost 4, with 11 bases in between. The CDR3 length is 15 residues. The DNA of the CDR3 is TGTGCCAGCAGCCTCCGGGGAGCCGGGGCCAACGTCCTGACTTTC. As protein: CASSLRGAGANVLTF.

V gene TRBV2 combines with J gene TRBJ2-3, with 8 bases that match TRBD2. The trim removed 4 bases at V and 1 base at J, leaving 4 bases unmatched. CDR3 length: 15 amino acids. Germline lookup yields CDR1 SNHLY and CDR2 FYNNEI. CDR3 region: CASSGGGIRTDTQYF. The CDR3 region has the DNA TGTGCCAGCAGTGGCGGGGGGATACGCACAGATACGCAGTATTTT.